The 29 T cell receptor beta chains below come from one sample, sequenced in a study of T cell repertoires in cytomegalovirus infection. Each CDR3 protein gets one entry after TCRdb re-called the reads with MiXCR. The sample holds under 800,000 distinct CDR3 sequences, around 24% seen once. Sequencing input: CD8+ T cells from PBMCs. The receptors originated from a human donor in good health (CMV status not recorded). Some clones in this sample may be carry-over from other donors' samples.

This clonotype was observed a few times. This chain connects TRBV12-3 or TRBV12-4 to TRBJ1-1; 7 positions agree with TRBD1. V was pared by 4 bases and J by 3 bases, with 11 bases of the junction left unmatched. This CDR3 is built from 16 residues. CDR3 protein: CASSSQPGQIYTEAFF. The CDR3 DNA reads TGTGCCAGCAGTTCGCAGCCGGGACAGATCTACACTGAAGCTTTCTTT.

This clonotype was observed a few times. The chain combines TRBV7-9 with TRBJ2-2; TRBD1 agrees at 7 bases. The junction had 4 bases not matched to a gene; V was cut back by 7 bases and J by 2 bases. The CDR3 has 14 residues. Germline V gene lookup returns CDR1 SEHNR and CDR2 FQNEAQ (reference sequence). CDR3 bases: TGTGCCAGCAAAGACAGGGTCAACACCGGGGAGCTGTTTTTT. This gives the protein CASKDRVNTGELFF.

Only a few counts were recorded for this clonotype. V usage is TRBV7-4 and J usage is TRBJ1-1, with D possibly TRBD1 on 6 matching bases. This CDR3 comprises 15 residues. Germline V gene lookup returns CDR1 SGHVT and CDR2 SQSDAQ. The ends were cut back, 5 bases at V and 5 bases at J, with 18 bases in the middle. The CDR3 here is CASSKSEGGRTEAFF. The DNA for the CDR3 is TGTGCCAGCAGCAAATCCGAGGGGGGGCGGACTGAAGCTTTCTTT. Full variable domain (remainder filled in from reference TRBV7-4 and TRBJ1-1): GAGVSQSPRYKVAKRGRDVALRCDSISGHVTLYWYRQTLGQGSEVLTYSQSDAQRDKSGRPSGRFSAERPERSVSTLKIQRTEQGDSAVYLCASSKSEGGRTEAFFGQGTRLTVV.

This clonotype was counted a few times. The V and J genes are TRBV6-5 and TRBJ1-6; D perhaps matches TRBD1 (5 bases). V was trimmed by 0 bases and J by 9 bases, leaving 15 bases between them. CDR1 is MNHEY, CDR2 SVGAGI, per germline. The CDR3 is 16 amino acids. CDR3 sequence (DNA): TGTGCCAGCAGTTACTCGATTGGGGCCTCGAGTTCACCCCTCCACTTT. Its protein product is CASSYSIGASSSPLHF.

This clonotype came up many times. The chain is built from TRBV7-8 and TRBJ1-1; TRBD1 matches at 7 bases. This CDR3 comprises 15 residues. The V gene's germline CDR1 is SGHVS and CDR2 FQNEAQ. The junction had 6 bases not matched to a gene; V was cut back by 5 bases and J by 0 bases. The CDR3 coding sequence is TGTGCCAGCAGCCCCGGGACAGTCATGAACACTGAAGCTTTCTTT. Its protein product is CASSPGTVMNTEAFF.

The CDR3 DNA follows: TGCAGTGCTAGTCCCGGAACTGGGGCCTTTTACGAGCAGTACTTC. Translation gives CSASPGTGAFYEQYF. This sequence joins TRBV20-1 and TRBJ2-7; possibly TRBD1 for D (5 bases). Germline V gene data show CDR1 as DFQATT and CDR2 as SNEGSKA (reference sequence). Trimming took off 3 bases at V and 4 bases at J, with 19 bases between the two ends. The CDR3 totals 15 residues.

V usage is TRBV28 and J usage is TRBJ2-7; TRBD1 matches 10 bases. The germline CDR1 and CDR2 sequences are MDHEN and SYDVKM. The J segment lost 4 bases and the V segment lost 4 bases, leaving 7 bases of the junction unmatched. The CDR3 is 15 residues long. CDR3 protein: CASSSPGQGIYEQYV. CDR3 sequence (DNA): TGTGCCAGCAGTTCTCCGGGACAGGGGATTTACGAGCAGTACGTC.

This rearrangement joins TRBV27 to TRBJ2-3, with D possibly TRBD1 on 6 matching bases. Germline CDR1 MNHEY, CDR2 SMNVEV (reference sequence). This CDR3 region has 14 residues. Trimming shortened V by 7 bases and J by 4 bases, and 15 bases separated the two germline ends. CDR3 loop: CASNLQGRPDTQYF. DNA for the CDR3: TGTGCCAGCAACCTACAGGGACGTCCAGATACGCAGTATTTT.

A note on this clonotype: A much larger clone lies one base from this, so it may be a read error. The CDR3, as DNA: TGTGCCGGCAGCCCACTCAGGGAGTACGGCTACACCTTC. It specifies CAGSPLREYGYTF. V is TRBV7-4 and J is TRBJ1-2, with D perhaps TRBD1 (5 bases). The CDR3 covers 13 residues. Germline V gene sequence: CDR1 SGHVT, CDR2 SQSDAQ.

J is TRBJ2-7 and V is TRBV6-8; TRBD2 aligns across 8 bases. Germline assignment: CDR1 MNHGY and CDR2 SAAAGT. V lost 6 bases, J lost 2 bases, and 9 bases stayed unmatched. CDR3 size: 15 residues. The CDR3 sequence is CASRGRGSGAYEQYV. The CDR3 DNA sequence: TGTGCCAGCAGGGGTCGGGGTAGCGGGGCCTACGAGCAGTACGTC.

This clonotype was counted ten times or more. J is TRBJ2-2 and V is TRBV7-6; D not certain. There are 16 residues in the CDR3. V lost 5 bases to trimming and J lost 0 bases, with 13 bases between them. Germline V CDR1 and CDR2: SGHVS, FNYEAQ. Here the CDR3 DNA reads TGTGCCAGCAGCCTAACCAGGACCTCGAACACCGGGGAGCTGTTTTTT. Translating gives CASSLTRTSNTGELFF.

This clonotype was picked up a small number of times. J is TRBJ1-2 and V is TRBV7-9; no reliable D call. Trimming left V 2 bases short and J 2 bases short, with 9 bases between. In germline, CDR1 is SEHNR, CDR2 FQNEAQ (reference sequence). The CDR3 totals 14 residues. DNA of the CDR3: TGTGCCAGCAGCTTAATGACACCAAACTATGGCTACACCTTC. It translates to CASSLMTPNYGYTF.

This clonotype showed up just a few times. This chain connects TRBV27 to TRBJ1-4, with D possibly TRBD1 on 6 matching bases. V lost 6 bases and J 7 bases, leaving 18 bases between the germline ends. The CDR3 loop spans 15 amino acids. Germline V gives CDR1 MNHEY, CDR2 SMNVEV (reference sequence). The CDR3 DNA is TGTGCCAGCAGCGCCACGGGGGGCGTGAGTGAAAAACTGTTTTTT. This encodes CASSATGGVSEKLFF.

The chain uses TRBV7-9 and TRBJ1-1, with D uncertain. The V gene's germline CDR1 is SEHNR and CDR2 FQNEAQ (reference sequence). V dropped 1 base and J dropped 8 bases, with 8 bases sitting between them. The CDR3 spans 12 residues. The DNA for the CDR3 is TGTGCCAGCAGCTTAGGACCGAGAGAAGCTTTCTTT. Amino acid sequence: CASSLGPREAFF.

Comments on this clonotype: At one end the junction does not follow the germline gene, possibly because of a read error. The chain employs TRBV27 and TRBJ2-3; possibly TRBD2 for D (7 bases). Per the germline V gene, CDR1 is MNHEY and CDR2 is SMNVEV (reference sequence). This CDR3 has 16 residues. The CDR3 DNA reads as TGTGCCAGCGGTTTCCTGGGAGGGGGTGGCACAGATACGCAGTATTTT. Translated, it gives CASGFLGGGGTDTQYF.

Here the CDR3 reads CASSYSPGRYYGYTF. The CDR3 DNA reads as TGTGCCAGCAGTTACTCGCCGGGACGGTACTATGGCTACACCTTC. The chain combines TRBV6-2 or TRBV6-3 with TRBJ1-2; D might be TRBD1 (5 bases). Looked up from germline, CDR1 is MNHEY and CDR2 is SVGEGT. This CDR3 has 15 residues. The V gene lost 0 bases and the J gene lost 3 bases, with 11 bases spanning the gap.

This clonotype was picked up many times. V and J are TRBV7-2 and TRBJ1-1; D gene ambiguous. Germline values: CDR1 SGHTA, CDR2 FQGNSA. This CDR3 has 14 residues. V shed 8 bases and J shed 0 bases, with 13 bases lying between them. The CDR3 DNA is TGTGCCAGCCCAGTTGTGGGTTTGAACACTGAAGCTTTCTTT. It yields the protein CASPVVGLNTEAFF.

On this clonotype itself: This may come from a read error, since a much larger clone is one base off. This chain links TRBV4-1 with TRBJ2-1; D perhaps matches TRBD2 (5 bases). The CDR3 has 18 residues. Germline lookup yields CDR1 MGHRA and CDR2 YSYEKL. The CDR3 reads CAGSQDGGSGGIYNEQFF. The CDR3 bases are TGCGCCGGCAGCCAAGACGGTGGGTCCGGAGGTATATACAATGAGCAGTTCTTC.

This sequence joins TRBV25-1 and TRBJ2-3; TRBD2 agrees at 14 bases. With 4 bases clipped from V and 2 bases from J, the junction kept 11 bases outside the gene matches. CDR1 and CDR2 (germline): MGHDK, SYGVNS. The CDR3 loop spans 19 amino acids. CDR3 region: CASSGPGLAGESVTDTQYF. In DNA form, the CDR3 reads TGTGCCAGCAGTGGCCCGGGACTAGCGGGGGAATCGGTCACAGATACGCAGTATTTT.

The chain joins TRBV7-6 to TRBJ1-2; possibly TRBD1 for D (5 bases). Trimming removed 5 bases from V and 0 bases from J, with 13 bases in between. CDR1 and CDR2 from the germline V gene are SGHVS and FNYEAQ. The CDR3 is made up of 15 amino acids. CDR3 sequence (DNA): TGTGCCAGCAGCCAGACGGGACCTGCTAACTATGGCTACACCTTC. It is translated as CASSQTGPANYGYTF.

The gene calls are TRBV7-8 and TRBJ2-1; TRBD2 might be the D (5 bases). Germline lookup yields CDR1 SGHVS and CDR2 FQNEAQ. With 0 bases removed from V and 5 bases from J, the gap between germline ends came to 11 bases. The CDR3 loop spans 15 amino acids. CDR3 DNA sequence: TGTGCCAGCAGCTTAGCGTGGCTACTAGACAATGAGCAGTTCTTC. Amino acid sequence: CASSLAWLLDNEQFF.

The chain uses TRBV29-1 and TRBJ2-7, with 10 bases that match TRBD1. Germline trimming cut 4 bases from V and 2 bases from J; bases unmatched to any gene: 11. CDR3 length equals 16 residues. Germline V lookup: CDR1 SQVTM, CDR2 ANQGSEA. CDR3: CSVVLKGQGFPYEQYF. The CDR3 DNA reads TGCAGCGTTGTATTGAAGGGACAGGGGTTTCCCTACGAGCAGTACTTC.

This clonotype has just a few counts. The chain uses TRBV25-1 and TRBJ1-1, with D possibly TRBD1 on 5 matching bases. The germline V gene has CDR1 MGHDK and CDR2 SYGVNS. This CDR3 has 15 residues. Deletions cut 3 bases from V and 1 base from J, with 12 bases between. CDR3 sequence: CASSESPGTNTEAFF. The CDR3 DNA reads TGTGCCAGCAGTGAGAGTCCGGGGACGAACACTGAAGCTTTCTTT.

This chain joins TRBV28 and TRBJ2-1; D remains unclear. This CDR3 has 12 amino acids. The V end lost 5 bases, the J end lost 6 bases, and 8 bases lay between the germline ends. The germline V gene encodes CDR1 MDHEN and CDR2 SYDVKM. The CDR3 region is CASSGRANEQFF. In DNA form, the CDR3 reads TGTGCCAGCAGTGGGCGTGCCAATGAGCAGTTCTTC. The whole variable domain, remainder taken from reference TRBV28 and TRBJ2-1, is DVKVTQSSRYLVKRTGEKVFLECVQDMDHENMFWYRQDPGLGLRLIYFSYDVKMKEKGDIPEGYSVSREKKERFSLILESASTNQTSMYLCASSGRANEQFFGPGTRLTVL.

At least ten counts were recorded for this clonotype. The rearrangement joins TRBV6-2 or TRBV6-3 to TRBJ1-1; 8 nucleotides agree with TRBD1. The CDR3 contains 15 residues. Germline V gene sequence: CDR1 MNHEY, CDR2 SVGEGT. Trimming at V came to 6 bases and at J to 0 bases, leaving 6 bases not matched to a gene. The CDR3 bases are TGTGCCAGCAGCTTTGGACAGGGCGTGAACACTGAAGCTTTCTTT. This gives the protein CASSFGQGVNTEAFF.

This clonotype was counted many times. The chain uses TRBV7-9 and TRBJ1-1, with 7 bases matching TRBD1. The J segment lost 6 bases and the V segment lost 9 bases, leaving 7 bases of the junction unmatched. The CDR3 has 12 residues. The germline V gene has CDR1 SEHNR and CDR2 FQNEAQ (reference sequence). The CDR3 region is CASRDRLAEAFF. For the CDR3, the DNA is TGTGCCAGTCGGGACAGATTAGCTGAAGCTTTCTTT.

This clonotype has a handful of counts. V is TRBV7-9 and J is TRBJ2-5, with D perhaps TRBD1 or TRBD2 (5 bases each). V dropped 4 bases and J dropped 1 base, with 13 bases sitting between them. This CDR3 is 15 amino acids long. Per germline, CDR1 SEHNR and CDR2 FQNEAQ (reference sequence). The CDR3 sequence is CASSSGPQVQETQYF. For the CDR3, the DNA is TGTGCCAGCAGCTCGGGACCGCAAGTCCAAGAGACCCAGTACTTC.

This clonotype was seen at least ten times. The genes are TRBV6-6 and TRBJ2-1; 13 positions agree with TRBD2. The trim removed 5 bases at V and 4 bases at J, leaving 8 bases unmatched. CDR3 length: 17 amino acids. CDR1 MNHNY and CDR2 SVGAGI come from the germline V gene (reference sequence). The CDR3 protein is CASSQRLAGGYYNEQFF. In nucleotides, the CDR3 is TGTGCCAGCAGTCAAAGACTAGCGGGGGGTTATTACAATGAGCAGTTCTTC.

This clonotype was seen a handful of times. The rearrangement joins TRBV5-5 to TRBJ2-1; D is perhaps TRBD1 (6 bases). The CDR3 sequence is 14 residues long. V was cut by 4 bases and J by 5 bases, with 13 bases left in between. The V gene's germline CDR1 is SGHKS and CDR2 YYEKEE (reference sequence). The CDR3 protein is CASSANRVDNEQFF. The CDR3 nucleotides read TGTGCCAGCAGCGCGAACAGGGTTGACAATGAGCAGTTCTTC.